The 15 T cell receptor beta chains below were found in one sample sequenced in a study of cytomegalovirus exposure and HLA in healthy donors. This PCR relied on a set of 60 Vbeta primers and 13 Jbeta primers. TCRdb's copy holds only in-frame clones and misses some; the assay was immunoSEQ multiplex PCR. Among over 130,000 clones, roughly 76% were seen once, and the ten largest hold 1.2%. Sequenced input: PBMCs. The receptors were gathered from a female donor in good health and CMV-seronegative.

The V gene is TRBV6-5, the J gene TRBJ2-6, with 7 bases identical to TRBD1. Germline V gene sequence: CDR1 MNHEY, CDR2 SVGAGI. The CDR3 length is 15 residues. Trimming cost V 4 bases and J 2 bases; bases outside gene matches: 2. In DNA form, the CDR3 reads TGTGCCAGCAGTTCGCAGGGGGCTGGGGCCAACGTCCTGACTTTC. Amino acid sequence: CASSSQGAGANVLTF.

This clone was observed a few times. This rearrangement joins TRBV6-4 to TRBJ1-1; maybe TRBD1 (5 bases). The ends were cut back, 4 bases at V and 1 base at J, with 7 bases in the middle. This CDR3 is built from 13 residues. Germline V gene sequence: CDR1 MRHNA, CDR2 SNTAGT. CDR3 loop: CASSARENTEAFF. The CDR3 region has the DNA TGTGCCAGCAGTGCCAGGGAGAACACTGAAGCTTTCTTT.

The rearrangement joins TRBV27 to TRBJ2-5; 9 bases line up with TRBD1. Losses at the gene ends were 5 bases for V and 4 bases for J; bases not matched to a gene: 8. This CDR3 has 15 amino acids. Germline-derived CDR1 and CDR2 are MNHEY and SMNVEV (reference sequence). The chain's CDR3 is CASSKFTGGGETQYF. The CDR3 region has the DNA TGTGCCAGCAGTAAATTTACAGGGGGCGGAGAGACCCAGTACTTC.

J is TRBJ1-5 and V is TRBV19; no clear D. Germline lookup yields CDR1 LNHDA and CDR2 SQIVND (reference sequence). V lost 7 bases to trimming and J lost 3 bases, with 10 bases between them. This CDR3 has 13 amino acids. The CDR3 DNA reads as TGTGCCAGTACCATTAGAAACAATCAGCCCCAGCATTTT. It translates to CASTIRNNQPQHF. The full variable domain, in which reference TRBV19 and TRBJ1-5 provide the parts outside the CDR3, is DGGITQSPKYLFRKEGQNVTLSCEQNLNHDAMYWYRQDPGQGLRLIYYSQIVNDFQKGDIAEGYSVSREKKESFPLTVTSAQKNPTAFYLCASTIRNNQPQHFGDGTRLSIL.

V and J are TRBV2 and TRBJ2-1; D might be TRBD2 (6 bases). Germline CDR1 is SNHLY and CDR2 is FYNNEI. V shed 10 bases and J shed 8 bases, with 27 bases lying between them. The CDR3 length is 16 residues. The CDR3: CATGGSAGTPSDEQFF. The CDR3 DNA follows: TGTGCCACTGGGGGTTCGGCGGGCACACCTAGCGATGAGCAGTTCTTC.

A single count supports this clone. V usage is TRBV5-1 and J usage is TRBJ2-2; D may be TRBD2 (5 bases). CDR3 length: 14 residues. CDR1 SGHRS and CDR2 YFSETQ come from the germline V gene. Trimming stripped 1 base from V and 4 bases from J, with 8 bases between. This chain's CDR3 is CASSLNRGTGELFF. The CDR3 DNA is TGCGCCAGCAGCTTGAATCGGGGCACCGGGGAGCTGTTTTTT. Combining the CDR3 with reference TRBV5-1 and TRBJ2-2 gives the whole variable domain KAGVTQTPRYLIKTRGQQVTLSCSPISGHRSVSWYQQTPGQGLQFLFEYFSETQRNKGNFPGRFSGRQFSNSRSEMNVSTLELGDSALYLCASSLNRGTGELFFGEGSRLTVL.

The V call is TRBV11-2, the J call TRBJ2-5; TRBD1 might be the D (5 bases). The CDR3 is 14 amino acids. Germline CDR1 is SGHAT and CDR2 is FQNNGV. V lost 5 bases, J lost 5 bases, and 15 bases lay in between. The CDR3 region has the DNA TGTGCCAGCAGCAGGGGATTCTATAACGAGACCCAGTACTTC. It codes for CASSRGFYNETQYF. The full variable domain, rest sourced from reference TRBV11-2 and TRBJ2-5, is EAGVAQSPRYKIIEKRQSVAFWCNPISGHATLYWYQQILGQGPKLLIQFQNNGVVDDSQLPKDRFSAERLKGVDSTLKIQPAKLEDSAVYLCASSRGFYNETQYFGPGTRLLVL.

This clone has a single count. The rearrangement links TRBV5-1 to TRBJ2-5; no firm D call. The CDR3 runs 15 residues. The V and J ends lost 0 bases and 1 base respectively, with 10 bases between them. Germline V gives CDR1 SGHRS, CDR2 YFSETQ. The CDR3 spells CASSLAAESQETQYF. In DNA form, the CDR3 reads TGCGCCAGCAGCTTGGCCGCGGAGAGCCAAGAGACCCAGTACTTC.

The chain joins TRBV4-1 to TRBJ2-7, with D unclear. Germline loops: CDR1 MGHRA, CDR2 YSYEKL. The CDR3 has 14 residues. V lost 3 bases, J lost 3 bases, and 12 bases lay in between. The CDR3 region is CASSHLTPSYEQYF. The CDR3 coding sequence is TGCGCCAGCAGCCACCTCACTCCTAGCTACGAGCAGTACTTC.

The chain combines TRBV7-6 with TRBJ2-1; D is uncertain. Germline V gives CDR1 SGHVS, CDR2 FNYEAQ. V lost 3 bases, J lost 8 bases, and 8 bases lay in between. CDR3 length: 12 amino acids. CDR3 amino acids: CASSLSGDEQFF. The CDR3 DNA is TGTGCCAGCAGCTTGTCCGGAGATGAGCAGTTCTTC.

This chain uses TRBV6-1 with TRBJ2-1, with 8 bases that match TRBD2. With 6 bases clipped from V and 7 bases from J, the junction kept 11 bases outside the gene matches. The germline V gene has CDR1 MNHNS and CDR2 SASEGT. The length of the CDR3 is 15 residues. The CDR3 region is CASRSGSLAPNEQFF. The CDR3 DNA reads TGTGCCAGCAGGAGCGGGAGTTTGGCCCCTAATGAGCAGTTCTTC.

V usage is TRBV2 and J usage is TRBJ2-2, with TRBD2 as a possible D gene (6 bases). The CDR3 runs 17 residues. Between the trimmed V and J ends, which lost 4 bases and 0 bases, there was a span of 15 bases. Germline V gives CDR1 SNHLY, CDR2 FYNNEI. As DNA, the CDR3 is TGTGCCAGCAGTGTACCTTGGGGAGGAGCGAACACCGGGGAGCTGTTTTTT. It yields the protein CASSVPWGGANTGELFF.

J is TRBJ2-7 and V is TRBV29-1, with 8 bases aligning to TRBD2. Trimming took 6 bases from V and 0 from J; bases not matched to a gene: 7. CDR1 and CDR2 from the germline V gene are SQVTM and ANQGSEA. The CDR3 has 14 amino acids. CDR3: CSVWGSGSSYEQYF. The CDR3 bases are TGCAGCGTGTGGGGCAGCGGGAGCTCCTACGAGCAGTACTTC.

This clone was observed a handful of times. The chain is built from TRBV5-1 and TRBJ2-7; 8 bases agree with TRBD1. Germline CDR1 SGHRS, CDR2 YFSETQ. The junction had 11 bases not matched to a gene; V was cut back by 2 bases and J by 10 bases. The CDR3 is 14 residues long. The CDR3 region is CASSFQDRDFLQYF. CDR3 sequence (DNA): TGCGCCAGCAGCTTTCAGGACAGGGACTTCCTTCAGTACTTC.

The rearrangement links TRBV15 to TRBJ2-7; D might be TRBD2 (5 bases). Trimming pared 1 base from V and 5 bases from J, leaving 15 bases between. The CDR3 runs 15 residues. Germline-derived CDR1 and CDR2 are LNHNV and YYDKDF (reference sequence). The CDR3 loop is CATSRVGTSGDEQYF. CDR3 bases: TGTGCCACCAGCAGAGTGGGAACTAGTGGCGACGAGCAGTACTTC.